Shown below are 12 T cell receptor beta chains from a single sample sequenced in a study of early T cells in non-severe SARS-CoV-2 infection. TCRdb re-derived calls from the 5' RACE reads in MiXCR, one entry per CDR3 protein. The sample has more than 75,000 distinct CDR3 sequences, 14% seen once. Sequenced material: whole blood. The receptors shown here come from an adult who was a healthcare worker with PCR-confirmed SARS-CoV-2 infection or an uninfected control (not recorded which).

This clonotype came up a few times. The chain combines TRBV7-2 with TRBJ1-3; D remains unclear. The V end lost 0 bases, the J end lost 0 bases, and 9 bases lay between the germline ends. CDR1 is SGHTA, CDR2 FQGNSA, per germline. The CDR3 has 16 amino acids. Here the CDR3 DNA reads TGTGCCAGCAGCTTAGCCCTCCCAAGCTCTGGAAACACCATATATTTT. Translation: CASSLALPSSGNTIYF.

In this sample, this clonotype turned up many times. The CDR3 DNA sequence: TGCAGCGTCGCCTCCTCAGGGGCGATCAATCAGCCCCAGCATTTT. This encodes CSVASSGAINQPQHF. The chain recombines TRBV29-1 with TRBJ1-5; possible D gene TRBD1, 6 bases. There are 15 residues in the CDR3. Germline CDR1 reads SQVTM; CDR2 reads ANQGSEA. Trimming removed 6 bases from V and 3 bases from J, with 18 bases in between.

This clonotype was seen only a few times. This chain connects TRBV7-9 to TRBJ1-1; 9 nucleotides line up with TRBD1. V dropped 7 bases and J dropped 4; count of bases not matched to a gene: 7. The CDR3 is made up of 14 amino acids. Germline lookup yields CDR1 SEHNR and CDR2 FQNEAQ (reference sequence). The CDR3 DNA reads as TGTGCCAGCACGGGGACAGGGCCTCTCACTGAAGCTTTCTTT. Protein sequence: CASTGTGPLTEAFF.

This clonotype was observed at least ten times. This sequence joins TRBV10-3 and TRBJ1-1; 7 bases line up with TRBD1. CDR3 length: 14 residues. CDR1 is ENHRY, CDR2 SYGVKD, per germline. V was clipped by 3 bases and J by 1 base; unmatched bases: 2. CDR3 loop: CAISDRTGNTEAFF. In DNA form, the CDR3 reads TGTGCCATCAGTGATAGGACAGGGAACACTGAAGCTTTCTTT.

V gene TRBV7-3 combines with J gene TRBJ1-1; D is uncertain. Germline assignment: CDR1 SGHTA and CDR2 FQGTGA. CDR3 length: 14 amino acids. Trimming cost V 2 bases and J 0 bases, with 7 bases left between them. Here the CDR3 DNA reads TGTGCCAGCAGCTTAGAGCGGCTGAACACTGAAGCTTTCTTT. Translated, it gives CASSLERLNTEAFF. Looking up the rest from reference TRBV7-3 and TRBJ1-1 gives the full variable domain: GAGVSQTPSNKVTEKGKYVELRCDPISGHTALYWYRQSLGQGPEFLIYFQGTGAADDSGLPNDRFFAVRPEGSVSTLKIQRTERGDSAVYLCASSLERLNTEAFFGQGTRLTVV.

This clonotype was detected only a few times. The rearrangement links TRBV10-3 to TRBJ2-1; perhaps TRBD2 as D (6 bases). The CDR3 is 15 amino acids. CDR1 and CDR2 (germline): ENHRY, SYGVKD. Trimming left V 5 bases short and J 5 bases short, with 16 bases between. The CDR3 DNA is TGTGCCATCAGTTCGGGACTTTTGGACCACAATGAGCAGTTCTTC. It is translated as CAISSGLLDHNEQFF.

The rearrangement links TRBV7-6 to TRBJ2-1; D unclear. CDR3 length: 16 amino acids. The V and J ends lost 3 bases and 4 bases respectively, with 16 bases between them. Germline V lookup: CDR1 SGHVS, CDR2 FNYEAQ. CDR3 residues: CASSLVSPGRYNEQFF. The CDR3, as DNA: TGTGCCAGCAGCTTGGTCTCCCCCGGACGGTACAATGAGCAGTTCTTC.

The table lists this clonotype with a few counts. The CDR3 coding sequence is TGTGCCAGCAGCTTGGCCGGGACAGGGGGCATCGATGAGCAGTTCTTC. Amino acids: CASSLAGTGGIDEQFF. J is TRBJ2-1 and V is TRBV5-6; 12 bases are shared with TRBD1. With V trimmed by 0 bases and J by 8 bases, 6 bases remained unmatched. The CDR3 runs to 16 residues. CDR1 is SGHDT, CDR2 YYEEEE, per germline. The full variable domain, with the rest looked up from reference TRBV5-6 and TRBJ2-1, is DAGVTQSPTHLIKTRGQQVTLRCSPKSGHDTVSWYQQALGQGPQFIFQYYEEEERQRGNFPDRFSGHQFPNYSSELNVNALLLGDSALYLCASSLAGTGGIDEQFFGPGTRLTVL.

This sequence joins TRBV20-1 and TRBJ2-1; TRBD2 agrees at 7 bases. The CDR3 has 16 amino acids. Unmatched junction bases numbered 10, after V lost 2 bases and J lost 3 bases. Germline CDR1 reads DFQATT; CDR2 reads SNEGSKA (reference sequence). The CDR3: CSARTFLAVIYNEQFF. DNA of the CDR3: TGCAGTGCTAGAACCTTTCTAGCGGTGATCTACAATGAGCAGTTCTTC.

This rearrangement joins TRBV7-9 to TRBJ2-7; tentative D call: TRBD2 (5 bases). There are 15 residues in the CDR3. Germline V gene data show CDR1 as SEHNR and CDR2 as FQNEAQ (reference sequence). With 2 bases removed from V and 4 bases from J, the gap between germline ends came to 15 bases. The CDR3: CASSLRAGGAYEQYF. The CDR3 DNA follows: TGTGCCAGCAGCTTAAGGGCCGGAGGAGCGTACGAGCAGTACTTC.

This clonotype has only a few counts. The V and J genes are TRBV9 and TRBJ1-4; 7 bases align to TRBD1. Germline CDR1 and CDR2: SGDLS and YYNGEE. The CDR3 spans 16 residues. V gave up 0 bases and J gave up 1 base; unmatched junction bases: 3. CDR3 sequence reads: CASSVDQGVTNEKLFF. For the CDR3, the DNA is TGTGCCAGCAGCGTAGATCAGGGGGTAACTAATGAAAAACTGTTTTTT.

This clonotype appeared once. V gene TRBV28 combines with J gene TRBJ1-2; TRBD1 might be the D (6 bases). Between the trimmed V and J ends, which lost 9 bases and 3 bases, there was a span of 14 bases. In germline, CDR1 is MDHEN, CDR2 SYDVKM. This CDR3 contains 13 residues. CDR3 DNA sequence: TGTGCCAGTCGGGACAATCGAGACTATGGCTACACCTTC. Its translation is CASRDNRDYGYTF.